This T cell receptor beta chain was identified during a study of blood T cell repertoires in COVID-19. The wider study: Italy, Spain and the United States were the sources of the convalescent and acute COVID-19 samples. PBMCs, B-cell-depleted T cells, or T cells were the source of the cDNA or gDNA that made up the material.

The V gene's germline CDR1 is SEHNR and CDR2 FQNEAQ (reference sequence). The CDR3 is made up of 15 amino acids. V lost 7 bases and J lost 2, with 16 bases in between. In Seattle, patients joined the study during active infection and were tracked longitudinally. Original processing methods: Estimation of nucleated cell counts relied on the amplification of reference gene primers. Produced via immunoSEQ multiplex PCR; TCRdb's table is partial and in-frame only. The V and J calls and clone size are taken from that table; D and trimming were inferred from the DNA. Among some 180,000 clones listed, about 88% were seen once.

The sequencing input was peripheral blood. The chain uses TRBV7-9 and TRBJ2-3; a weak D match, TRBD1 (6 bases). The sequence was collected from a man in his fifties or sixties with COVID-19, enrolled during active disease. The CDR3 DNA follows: TGTGCCAGCACCCCCTTAGCAGGGGTCACAGATACGCAGTATTTT. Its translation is CASTPLAGVTDTQYF.